Presented here are 9 T cell receptor beta chains from one specimen sequenced in a study of blood T cell repertoires in COVID-19. Sequencing used immunoSEQ multiplex PCR; TCRdb keeps in-frame clones, though not all of them. The sample lists about 57,000 clones, around 80% occurring once. What was sequenced was peripheral blood. The source of these receptors is a woman in her fifties or sixties with acute or convalescent COVID-19.

This clone was picked up one time. A much larger clone differs from this one at a single base, so this may be a read error. Other DNA sequences in this specimen translate into the identical CDR3. The gene calls are TRBV19 and TRBJ1-5, with D perhaps matching TRBD1 (6 bases). V dropped 6 bases and J dropped 4 bases, with 13 bases sitting between them. The length of the CDR3 is 14 residues. Looked up from germline, CDR1 is LNHDA and CDR2 is SQIVND (reference sequence). This CDR3 reads CASSIKGQNQPQHF. In nucleotides, the CDR3 is TGTGCCAGTAGCATAAAGGGACAAAATCAGCCCCAGCATTTT. Full variable domain (outside the CDR3, taken from reference TRBV19 and TRBJ1-5): DGGITQSPKYLFRKEGQNVTLSCEQNLNHDAMYWYRQDPGQGLRLIYYSQIVNDFQKGDIAEGYSVSREKKESFPLTVTSAQKNPTAFYLCASSIKGQNQPQHFGDGTRLSIL.

The rearrangement joins TRBV25-1 to TRBJ1-4; 7 nucleotides align to TRBD1. Germline trimming cut 8 bases from V and 2 bases from J; bases unmatched to any gene: 5. The CDR3 is made up of 14 amino acids. From germline, CDR1 is MGHDK and CDR2 SYGVNS. The CDR3 loop is CASVQGGTNEKLFF. The CDR3 DNA is TGTGCCAGCGTCCAAGGGGGCACTAATGAAAAACTGTTTTTT.

This sequence joins TRBV5-1 and TRBJ1-1; 7 bases match TRBD1. J was trimmed by 2 bases and V by 4 bases; bases with no gene match: 5. The CDR3 length is 14 residues. From germline, CDR1 is SGHRS and CDR2 YFSETQ. The CDR3 is CASSPGQYNTEAFF. In nucleotides, the CDR3 is TGCGCCAGCAGCCCGGGACAGTACAACACTGAAGCTTTCTTT.

This clone was seen a few times. The chain carries TRBV7-9 and TRBJ2-7; 12 bases are shared with TRBD1. Germline V gene lookup returns CDR1 SEHNR and CDR2 FQNEAQ (reference sequence). The CDR3 has 15 amino acids. Unmatched junction bases numbered 5, after V lost 1 base and J lost 7 bases. CDR3 amino acids: CASSLVGQGAWEQYF. The CDR3, as DNA: TGTGCCAGCAGCTTAGTGGGACAGGGGGCTTGGGAGCAGTACTTC. Looking up the rest from reference TRBV7-9 and TRBJ2-7 gives the full variable domain: DTGVSQNPRHKITKRGQNVTFRCDPISEHNRLYWYRQTLGQGPEFLTYFQNEAQLEKSRLLSDRFSAERPKGSFSTLEIQRTEQGDSAMYLCASSLVGQGAWEQYFGPGTRLTVT.

This chain uses TRBV4-3 with TRBJ1-6, with 8 bases identical to TRBD1. The CDR3 spans 16 residues. The V gene end was trimmed by 3 bases and the J gene end by 5 bases; junction bases not matched to a gene: 6. Looked up from germline, CDR1 is LGHNA and CDR2 is YSLEER. The CDR3 here is CASSHGQGVNNSPLHF. CDR3 DNA sequence: TGCGCCAGCAGCCACGGACAGGGCGTGAATAATTCACCCCTCCACTTT.

CDR3 residues: CATSDSGLAGGTSYNEQFF. The CDR3 nucleotides are TGTGCCACCAGTGACTCGGGACTAGCGGGGGGGACTTCCTACAATGAGCAGTTCTTC. The chain combines TRBV24-1 with TRBJ2-1; 16 bases are a match to TRBD2. Trimming at V came to 4 bases and at J to 1 base, leaving 6 bases not matched to a gene. The germline V gene has CDR1 KGHDR and CDR2 SFDVKD. This CDR3 spans 19 amino acids.

The chain carries TRBV2 and TRBJ1-6; no definite D call. The CDR3 runs to 15 residues. Germline lookup yields CDR1 SNHLY and CDR2 FYNNEI. V gave up 5 bases and J gave up 3 bases, with 11 bases separating them. CDR3 sequence (DNA): TGTGCCAGCAGTACAGAGTTGAGCTATAATTCACCCCTCCACTTT. Translated: CASSTELSYNSPLHF. The complete variable domain, with remaining parts taken from reference TRBV2 and TRBJ1-6, reads EPEVTQTPSHQVTQMGQEVILRCVPISNHLYFYWYRQILGQKVEFLVSFYNNEISEKSEIFDDQFSVERPDGSNFTLKIRSTKLEDSAMYFCASSTELSYNSPLHFGNGTRLTVT.

The chain combines TRBV6-6 with TRBJ1-1; maybe TRBD1 (6 bases). Germline values: CDR1 MNHNY, CDR2 SVGAGI (reference sequence). V lost 7 bases to trimming and J lost 4 bases, with 13 bases between them. The CDR3 covers 13 residues. The CDR3 bases are TGTGCCAGCAAGCAGGGAGGGGGCACTGAAGCTTTCTTT. As protein: CASKQGGGTEAFF.

This chain connects TRBV10-2 to TRBJ2-3; D call uncertain. The CDR3 is 18 residues long. In germline, CDR1 is WSHSY, CDR2 SAAADI. The V end was cut by 8 bases, the J end by 2 bases, with 26 bases between. In DNA, the CDR3 is TGCGCCAGCCTCCCTGTAGCCGACGCCTCGACTTACACAGATACGCAGTATTTT. This sequence encodes CASLPVADASTYTDTQYF.